The 16 T cell receptor beta chains below come from one sample, sequenced in a study of blood T cell repertoires in COVID-19. Assay: immunoSEQ multiplex PCR; the TCRdb copy retains only in-frame clones and omits some. The table records a few hundred thousand clones, around 90% of them present only once. The sample was peripheral blood. These receptors originate from a man aged 18-30 years with active or convalescent COVID-19.

A remark on this clone: This same CDR3 is encoded by further DNA sequences in the sample. This chain links TRBV5-1 with TRBJ2-7, with 9 bases aligning to TRBD2. The CDR3 consists of 14 residues. Germline-derived CDR1 and CDR2 are SGHRS and YFSETQ. After removal of 5 bases from V and 4 bases from J, the junction contained 7 bases not matched to a gene. CDR3 sequence: CASSLAGDSYEQYF. CDR3 in DNA: TGCGCCAGCAGTTTAGCGGGAGATAGTTACGAGCAGTACTTC. Using reference TRBV5-1 and TRBJ2-7 for the parts outside the CDR3, the full variable domain is KAGVTQTPRYLIKTRGQQVTLSCSPISGHRSVSWYQQTPGQGLQFLFEYFSETQRNKGNFPGRFSGRQFSNSRSEMNVSTLELGDSALYLCASSLAGDSYEQYFGPGTRLTVT.

The count of this clone is one. The genes are TRBV14 and TRBJ1-3; D gene unclear. Germline V gene sequence: CDR1 SGHDN, CDR2 FVKESK. Trimming took 0 bases from V and 0 from J, leaving 15 bases between them. There are 18 residues in the CDR3. The DNA for the CDR3 is TGTGCCAGCAGCCAAGATCAAATTCAGGCCAACTCTGGAAACACCATATATTTT. Protein: CASSQDQIQANSGNTIYF.

The rearrangement uses TRBV15 and TRBJ1-1; 7 bases align to TRBD1. This CDR3 has 17 amino acids. Trimming removed 1 base from V and 4 bases from J; junction bases left unmatched: 12. Germline V gene data show CDR1 as LNHNV and CDR2 as YYDKDF (reference sequence). The CDR3 DNA reads TGTGCCACCAGCAGAGTGCAGGGGGATGGTAGCAGCACTGAAGCTTTCTTT. It is translated as CATSRVQGDGSSTEAFF.

The chain's CDR3 is CATSDPDRALGNEQFF. CDR3 bases: TGTGCCACCAGTGACCCCGACAGGGCACTGGGAAATGAGCAGTTCTTC. V and J are TRBV24-1 and TRBJ2-1; TRBD1 matches 7 bases. Germline CDR1 KGHDR, CDR2 SFDVKD. Unmatched junction bases numbered 12, after V lost 4 bases and J lost 7 bases. The length of the CDR3 is 16 residues.

The chain carries TRBV5-1 and TRBJ2-1; the match to TRBD2 covers 9 bases. CDR3 length equals 19 residues. V lost 3 bases to trimming and J lost 0 bases; unmatched junction nucleotides: 13. Per the germline V gene, CDR1 is SGHRS and CDR2 is YFSETQ. This CDR3 reads CASSSLGSGGTSSYNEQFF. Written as DNA, the CDR3 is TGCGCCAGCAGCTCCTTGGGGAGCGGGGGGACCAGCTCCTACAATGAGCAGTTCTTC.

This clone was seen only a few times. The V and J genes are TRBV6-6 and TRBJ2-7; 10 bases are a match to TRBD1. The length of the CDR3 is 15 residues. V gave up 10 bases and J gave up 3 bases; unmatched junction bases: 12. The germline V gene encodes CDR1 MNHNY and CDR2 SVGAGI (reference sequence). The CDR3 sequence: CATWVLGQGSYEQYF. The CDR3, as DNA: TGTGCCACCTGGGTATTGGGACAGGGGAGCTACGAGCAGTACTTC.

CDR3 region: CASSYGSGFSYNEQFF. CDR3 in DNA: TGTGCCAGCAGTTACGGTTCCGGGTTCTCCTACAATGAGCAGTTCTTC. The chain uses TRBV6-2 or TRBV6-3 and TRBJ2-1; D gene uncertain. Trimming removed 2 bases at V and 0 bases at J, with 11 bases between. Germline V gene data show CDR1 as MNHEY and CDR2 as SVGEGT. The CDR3 loop spans 16 amino acids.

J is TRBJ2-1 and V is TRBV12-3 or TRBV12-4, with D perhaps matching TRBD2 (6 bases). The CDR3 extends over 13 amino acids. V was shortened by 7 bases and J by 3 bases, with 10 bases between the two germline ends. Written as DNA, the CDR3 is TGTGCCAGCAATCTGGGGGGCTACAATGAGCAGTTCTTC. Translating gives CASNLGGYNEQFF.

This chain uses TRBV27 with TRBJ1-2; TRBD1 matches at 7 bases. This CDR3 has 13 residues. V gave up 10 bases and J gave up 4 bases; unmatched junction bases: 9. Germline V gene lookup returns CDR1 MNHEY and CDR2 SMNVEV (reference sequence). The CDR3: CANRGPISYGYTF. The CDR3 bases are TGTGCCAACAGGGGCCCCATTTCCTATGGCTACACCTTC.

The chain links TRBV29-1 to TRBJ1-1; 8 nucleotides align to TRBD1. CDR3 size: 13 residues. Germline V gives CDR1 SQVTM, CDR2 ANQGSEA. V dropped 2 bases and J dropped 3; count of bases not matched to a gene: 2. CDR3 nucleotide sequence: TGCAGCGTTGAACCGGGACAGGACACTGAAGCTTTCTTT. This translates into CSVEPGQDTEAFF.

The genes are TRBV7-2 and TRBJ1-3; D is unclear. CDR3 size: 14 residues. Germline CDR1 and CDR2: SGHTA and FQGNSA. V gave up 1 base and J gave up 3 bases, with 7 bases separating them. The CDR3 DNA reads TGTGCCAGCAGCTTAGGCGAAATTGGAAACACCATATATTTT. Translation gives CASSLGEIGNTIYF.

This chain connects TRBV4-3 to TRBJ1-1, with D perhaps TRBD1 (5 bases). V lost 4 bases and J 4 bases, leaving 16 bases between the germline ends. Germline V gives CDR1 LGHNA, CDR2 YSLEER. The CDR3 length is 15 residues. The DNA of the CDR3 is TGCGCCAGCAGCCGTCGCGGGGGAGCGAGCACTGAAGCTTTCTTT. It codes for CASSRRGGASTEAFF.

The chain is built from TRBV5-5 and TRBJ1-1, with TRBD1 matching 11 bases. The V segment lost 4 bases and the J segment 4 bases; nucleotides outside the gene matches: 6. Germline V gives CDR1 SGHKS, CDR2 YYEKEE (reference sequence). This CDR3 has 15 amino acids. The CDR3 sequence is CASSIAGTGGTEAFF. The CDR3, as DNA: TGTGCCAGCAGCATAGCCGGGACAGGGGGCACTGAAGCTTTCTTT.

The genes are TRBV27 and TRBJ1-1; maybe TRBD1 (5 bases). The germline gives CDR1 MNHEY, CDR2 SMNVEV (reference sequence). CDR3 length: 14 residues. V was cut by 0 bases and J by 6 bases, with 11 bases left in between. The CDR3 DNA follows: TGTGCCAGCAGTTTATCGGCAGGGAAGGCTGAAGCTTTCTTT. As protein: CASSLSAGKAEAFF.

With regard to this clone: One junction end does not reproduce the germline sequence, and a read error may be involved. The V gene is TRBV10-3, the J gene TRBJ2-7, with D possibly matching TRBD2 (5 bases). Per germline, CDR1 ENHRY and CDR2 SYGVKD. The CDR3 extends over 12 amino acids. The CDR3 DNA sequence: TGTGCCATCACTGAGGGCGGTGGCGAGCAGTACTTC. This codes for CAITEGGGEQYF.

In its sample, this clone was seen once. The genes are TRBV27 and TRBJ1-4; D gene unclear. The CDR3 sequence is 10 residues long. The ends were cut back, 10 bases at V and 9 bases at J, with 9 bases in the middle. Per the germline V gene, CDR1 is MNHEY and CDR2 is SMNVEV (reference sequence). The CDR3 reads CANPKQKLFF. The DNA of the CDR3 is TGTGCCAACCCCAAGCAAAAACTGTTTTTT. Full variable domain (missing parts from reference TRBV27 and TRBJ1-4): EAQVTQNPRYLITVTGKKLTVTCSQNMNHEYMSWYRQDPGLGLRQIYYSMNVEVTDKGDVPEGYKVSRKEKRNFPLILESPSPNQTSLYFCANPKQKLFFGSGTQLSVL.